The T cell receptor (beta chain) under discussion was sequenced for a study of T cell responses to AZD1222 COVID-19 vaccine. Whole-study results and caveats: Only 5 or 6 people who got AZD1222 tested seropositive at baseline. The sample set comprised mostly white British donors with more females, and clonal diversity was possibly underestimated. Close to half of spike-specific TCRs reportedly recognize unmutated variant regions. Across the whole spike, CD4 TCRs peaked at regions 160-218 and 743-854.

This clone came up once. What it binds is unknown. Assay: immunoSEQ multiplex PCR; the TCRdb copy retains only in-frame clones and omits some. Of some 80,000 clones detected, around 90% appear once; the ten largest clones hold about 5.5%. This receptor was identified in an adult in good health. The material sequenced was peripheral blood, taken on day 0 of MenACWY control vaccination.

The CDR3 DNA sequence: TGTGCCAGCAGTGAAAGGGCCGGGACAGGACTTAATTCACCCCTCCACTTT. It is translated as CASSERAGTGLNSPLHF. J is TRBJ1-6 and V is TRBV6-1; 8 nucleotides align to TRBD1. The CDR3 sequence is 17 residues long. V shed 2 bases and J 6 bases; nucleotides not matched to a gene: 9. Germline V gives CDR1 MNHNS, CDR2 SASEGT.